This T cell receptor beta chain originates from a study of blood T cells in healthy people across ages. Across the study: When template switching was applied, about one barcoded beta molecule was captured per two T cells.

Regarding this clonotype: One end of the junction is discordant with germline, which a read error may explain.

The germline gives CDR1 DFQATT, CDR2 SNEGSKA (reference sequence). The CDR3 spans 14 residues. Per individual sample, total RNA of at least 5 micrograms was extracted. A second PCR of 7 to 11 cycles used a sample-barcoded 5' primer and a J-beta primer mix. CDR3-containing paired-end reads numbered at least 2.5 million in each sample. TCRdb passed the 5' RACE reads through MiXCR, listing each CDR3 protein once. The data contain roughly 700,000 distinct CDR3 sequences, over 45% of them singletons. This sequence was found in a woman aged 55-69 years in good health. The chain carries TRBV20-1 and TRBJ2-7, with 9 bases aligning to TRBD2. Specimen: blood. CDR3 region: CSASEGSGSYGQYF. The CDR3 nucleotides are TGCAGTGCTAGCGAGGGTAGCGGGAGTTACGGGCAGTACTTC.